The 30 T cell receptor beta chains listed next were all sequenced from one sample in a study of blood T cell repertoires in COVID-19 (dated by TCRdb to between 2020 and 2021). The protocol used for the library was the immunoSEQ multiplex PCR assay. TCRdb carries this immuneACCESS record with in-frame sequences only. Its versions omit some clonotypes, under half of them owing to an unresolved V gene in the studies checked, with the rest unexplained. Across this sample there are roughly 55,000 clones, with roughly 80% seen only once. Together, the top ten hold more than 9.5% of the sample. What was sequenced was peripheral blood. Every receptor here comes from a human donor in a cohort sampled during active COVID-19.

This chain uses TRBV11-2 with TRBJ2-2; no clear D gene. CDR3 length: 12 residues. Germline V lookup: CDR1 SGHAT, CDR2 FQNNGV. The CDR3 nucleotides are TGTGTCGTTGGCCCACAGACCGGGGAGCTGTTTTTT. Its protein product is CVVGPQTGELFF.

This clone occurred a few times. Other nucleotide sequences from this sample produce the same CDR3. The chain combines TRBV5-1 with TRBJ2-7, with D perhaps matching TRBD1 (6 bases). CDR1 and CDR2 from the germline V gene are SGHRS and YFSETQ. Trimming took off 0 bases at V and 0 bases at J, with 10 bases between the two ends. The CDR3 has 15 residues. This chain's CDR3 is CASSLGQASSYEQYF. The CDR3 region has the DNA TGCGCCAGCAGCTTGGGACAGGCCTCCTCCTACGAGCAGTACTTC. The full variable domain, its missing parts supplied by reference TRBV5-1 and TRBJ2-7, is KAGVTQTPRYLIKTRGQQVTLSCSPISGHRSVSWYQQTPGQGLQFLFEYFSETQRNKGNFPGRFSGRQFSNSRSEMNVSTLELGDSALYLCASSLGQASSYEQYFGPGTRLTVT.

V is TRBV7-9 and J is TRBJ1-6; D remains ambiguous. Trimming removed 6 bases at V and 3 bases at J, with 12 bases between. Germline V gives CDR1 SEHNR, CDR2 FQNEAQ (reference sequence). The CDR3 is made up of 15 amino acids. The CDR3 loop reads CASRGREDYNSPLHF. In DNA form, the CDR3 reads TGTGCCAGCAGAGGGAGGGAAGACTATAATTCACCCCTCCACTTT.

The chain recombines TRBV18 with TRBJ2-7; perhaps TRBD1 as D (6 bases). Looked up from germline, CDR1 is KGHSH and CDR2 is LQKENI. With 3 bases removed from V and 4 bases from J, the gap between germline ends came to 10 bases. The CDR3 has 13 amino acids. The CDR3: CASSPWGQYEQYF. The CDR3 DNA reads TGTGCCAGCTCACCCTGGGGGCAGTACGAGCAGTACTTC.

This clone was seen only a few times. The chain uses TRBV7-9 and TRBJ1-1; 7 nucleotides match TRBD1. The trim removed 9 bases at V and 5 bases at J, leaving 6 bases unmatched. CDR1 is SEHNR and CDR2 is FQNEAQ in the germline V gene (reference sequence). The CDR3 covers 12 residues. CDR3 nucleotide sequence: TGTGCCAGTTCTAGGGGACAGACTGAAGCTTTCTTT. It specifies CASSRGQTEAFF. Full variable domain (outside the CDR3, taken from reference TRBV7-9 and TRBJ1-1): DTGVSQNPRHKITKRGQNVTFRCDPISEHNRLYWYRQTLGQGPEFLTYFQNEAQLEKSRLLSDRFSAERPKGSFSTLEIQRTEQGDSAMYLCASSRGQTEAFFGQGTRLTVV.

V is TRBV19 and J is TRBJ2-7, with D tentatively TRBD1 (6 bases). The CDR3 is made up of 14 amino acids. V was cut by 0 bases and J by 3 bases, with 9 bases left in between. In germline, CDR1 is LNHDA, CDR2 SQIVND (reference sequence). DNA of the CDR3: TGTGCCAGTAGTATAGAAGGCAGGGGCTACGAGCAGTACTTC. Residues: CASSIEGRGYEQYF.

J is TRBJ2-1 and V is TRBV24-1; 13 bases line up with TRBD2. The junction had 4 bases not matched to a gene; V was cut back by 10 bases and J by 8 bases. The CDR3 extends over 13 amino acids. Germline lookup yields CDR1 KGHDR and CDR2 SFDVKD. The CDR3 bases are TGTGCCACGGGACTAGCGGGATCGGATGAGCAGTTCTTC. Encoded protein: CATGLAGSDEQFF.

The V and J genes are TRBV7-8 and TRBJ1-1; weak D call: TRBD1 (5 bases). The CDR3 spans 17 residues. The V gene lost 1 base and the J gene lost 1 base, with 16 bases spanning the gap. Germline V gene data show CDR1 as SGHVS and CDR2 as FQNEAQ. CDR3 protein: CASSLVFAGRTNTEAFF. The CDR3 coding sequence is TGTGCCAGCAGCTTAGTGTTCGCGGGACGGACGAACACTGAAGCTTTCTTT. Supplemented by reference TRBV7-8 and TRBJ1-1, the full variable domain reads GAGVSQSPRYKVAKRGQDVALRCDPISGHVSLFWYQQALGQGPEFLTYFQNEAQLDKSGLPSDRFFAERPEGSVSTLKIQRTQQEDSAVYLCASSLVFAGRTNTEAFFGQGTRLTVV.

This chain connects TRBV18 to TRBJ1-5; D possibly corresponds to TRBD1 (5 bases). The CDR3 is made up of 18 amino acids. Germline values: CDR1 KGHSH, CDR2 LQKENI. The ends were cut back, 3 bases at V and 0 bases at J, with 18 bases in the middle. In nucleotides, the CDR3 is TGTGCCAGCTCACCGACGGCCAGGGCTGAATATAGCAATCAGCCCCAGCATTTT. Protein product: CASSPTARAEYSNQPQHF.

CDR3 region: CATSDPTRGGDTGELFF. The DNA for the CDR3 is TGTGCCACCAGTGACCCTACTAGAGGGGGTGACACCGGGGAGCTGTTTTTT. The rearrangement joins TRBV24-1 to TRBJ2-2; a weak D match, TRBD1 (6 bases). This CDR3 comprises 17 residues. Trimming took off 4 bases at V and 3 bases at J, with 17 bases between the two ends. CDR1 KGHDR and CDR2 SFDVKD come from the germline V gene.

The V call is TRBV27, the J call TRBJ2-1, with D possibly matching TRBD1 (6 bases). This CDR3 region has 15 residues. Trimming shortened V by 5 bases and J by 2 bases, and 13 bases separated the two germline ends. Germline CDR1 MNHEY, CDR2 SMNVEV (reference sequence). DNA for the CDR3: TGTGCCAGCAGTAGACGAGGGGGACCCTACAATGAGCAGTTCTTC. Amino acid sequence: CASSRRGGPYNEQFF.

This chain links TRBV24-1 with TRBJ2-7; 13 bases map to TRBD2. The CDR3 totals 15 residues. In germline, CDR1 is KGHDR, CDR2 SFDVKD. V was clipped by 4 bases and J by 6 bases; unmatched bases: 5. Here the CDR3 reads CATSDGLAGVGEQYF. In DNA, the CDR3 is TGTGCCACCAGTGACGGACTAGCGGGAGTCGGCGAGCAGTACTTC.

The CDR3 region has the DNA TGTGCCAGCAGCTTAACGAGGGACATGGGGAATGAGCAGTTCTTC. This sequence encodes CASSLTRDMGNEQFF. J is TRBJ2-1 and V is TRBV7-3; TRBD1 might be the D (6 bases). This CDR3 region has 15 residues. Trimming shortened V by 0 bases and J by 7 bases, and 13 bases separated the two germline ends. From germline, CDR1 is SGHTA and CDR2 FQGTGA.

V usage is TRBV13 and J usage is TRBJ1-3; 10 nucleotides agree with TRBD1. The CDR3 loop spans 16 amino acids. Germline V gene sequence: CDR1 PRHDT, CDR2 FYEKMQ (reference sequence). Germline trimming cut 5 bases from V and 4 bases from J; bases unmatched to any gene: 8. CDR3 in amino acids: CASSKRQGAAGNTIYF. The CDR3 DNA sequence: TGTGCCAGCAGCAAACGACAGGGGGCGGCGGGAAACACCATATATTTT.

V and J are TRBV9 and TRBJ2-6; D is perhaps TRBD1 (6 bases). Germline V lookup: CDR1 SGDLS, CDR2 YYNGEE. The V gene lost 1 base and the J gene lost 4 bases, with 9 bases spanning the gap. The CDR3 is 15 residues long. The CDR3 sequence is CASSVTGSGANVLTF. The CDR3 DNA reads TGTGCCAGCAGCGTAACAGGGTCCGGGGCCAACGTCCTGACTTTC.

The CDR3 sequence: CASSLSDPPQGGETQYF. CDR3 DNA sequence: TGTGCCAGCAGTTTATCCGACCCCCCACAGGGTGGCGAGACCCAGTACTTC. This chain links TRBV28 with TRBJ2-5; D might be TRBD1 (6 bases). Germline CDR1 and CDR2: MDHEN and SYDVKM. The CDR3 consists of 17 residues. The V gene lost 1 base and the J gene lost 5 bases, with 20 bases spanning the gap.

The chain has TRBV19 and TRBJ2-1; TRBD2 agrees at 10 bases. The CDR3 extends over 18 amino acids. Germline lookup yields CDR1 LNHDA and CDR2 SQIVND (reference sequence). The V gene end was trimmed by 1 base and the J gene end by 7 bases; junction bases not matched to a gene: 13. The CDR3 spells CASSIGFGLAGDRNEQFF. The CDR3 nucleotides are TGTGCCAGTAGTATAGGTTTTGGGCTAGCGGGAGATCGGAATGAGCAGTTCTTC.

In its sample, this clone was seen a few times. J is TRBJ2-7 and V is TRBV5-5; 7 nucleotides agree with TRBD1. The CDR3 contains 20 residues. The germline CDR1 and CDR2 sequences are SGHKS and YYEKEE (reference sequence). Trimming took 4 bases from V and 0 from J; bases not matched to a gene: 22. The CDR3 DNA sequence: TGTGCCAGCAGCCATTCGAAAGGGACAGCCCTTGTACCGAGCTCCTACGAGCAGTACTTC. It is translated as CASSHSKGTALVPSSYEQYF.

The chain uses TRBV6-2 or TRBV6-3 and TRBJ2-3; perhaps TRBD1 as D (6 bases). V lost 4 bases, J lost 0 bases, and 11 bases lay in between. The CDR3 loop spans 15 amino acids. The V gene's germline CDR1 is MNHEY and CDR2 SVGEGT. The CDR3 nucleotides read TGTGCCAGCAGTTCAGGGGCGGGTAGCACAGATACGCAGTATTTT. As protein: CASSSGAGSTDTQYF.

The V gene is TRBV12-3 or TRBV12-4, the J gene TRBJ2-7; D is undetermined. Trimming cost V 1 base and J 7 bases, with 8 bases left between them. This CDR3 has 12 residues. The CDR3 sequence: CASSLGGPEQYF. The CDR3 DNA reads TGTGCCAGCAGTTTAGGAGGCCCGGAGCAGTACTTC.

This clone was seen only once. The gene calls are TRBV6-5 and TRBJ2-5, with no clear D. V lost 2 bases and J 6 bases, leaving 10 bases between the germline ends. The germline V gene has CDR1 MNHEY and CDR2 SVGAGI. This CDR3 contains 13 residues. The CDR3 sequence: CASSYPRPQTQYF. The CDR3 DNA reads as TGTGCCAGCAGTTACCCGAGGCCCCAGACCCAGTACTTC.

The DNA of the CDR3 is TGTGCCAGCAGCTTGCTGACAGGGGGCCACGAGCAGTACTTC. The encoded protein is CASSLLTGGHEQYF. The chain combines TRBV7-9 with TRBJ2-7, with 10 nucleotides matching TRBD1. J lost 5 bases, V lost 3 bases, and 4 bases had no gene match. From germline, CDR1 is SEHNR and CDR2 FQNEAQ (reference sequence). The CDR3 runs to 14 residues.

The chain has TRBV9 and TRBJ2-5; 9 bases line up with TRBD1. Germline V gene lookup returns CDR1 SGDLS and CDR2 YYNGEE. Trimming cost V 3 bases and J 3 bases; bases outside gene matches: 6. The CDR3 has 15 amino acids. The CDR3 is CASSAIDRGEETQYF. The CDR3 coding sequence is TGTGCCAGCAGCGCGATTGACAGGGGGGAAGAGACCCAGTACTTC.

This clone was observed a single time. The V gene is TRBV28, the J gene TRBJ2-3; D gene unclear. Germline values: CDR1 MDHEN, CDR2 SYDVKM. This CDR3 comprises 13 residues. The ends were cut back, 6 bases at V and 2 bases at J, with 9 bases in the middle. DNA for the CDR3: TGTGCCAGCAGCTTGAGCAACACAGATACGCAGTATTTT. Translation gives CASSLSNTDTQYF.

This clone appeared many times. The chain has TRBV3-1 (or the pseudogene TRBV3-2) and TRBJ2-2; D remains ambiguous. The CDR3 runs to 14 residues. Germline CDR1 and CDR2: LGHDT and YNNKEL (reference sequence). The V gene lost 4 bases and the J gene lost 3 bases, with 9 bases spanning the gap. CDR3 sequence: CASSLPQDTGELFF. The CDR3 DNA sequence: TGTGCCAGCAGCCTTCCACAAGACACCGGGGAGCTGTTTTTT.

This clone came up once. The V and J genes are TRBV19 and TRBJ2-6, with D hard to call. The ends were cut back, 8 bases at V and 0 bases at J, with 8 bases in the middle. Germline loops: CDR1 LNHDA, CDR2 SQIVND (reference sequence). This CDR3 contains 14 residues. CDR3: CASELLSGANVLTF. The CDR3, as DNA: TGTGCCAGTGAGTTACTCTCTGGGGCCAACGTCCTGACTTTC.

The CDR3 DNA reads TGTGCCAGCAAGTCCACAACCGCAGGAAATACAGGGCTGGGCACTGAAGCTTTCTTT. As protein: CASKSTTAGNTGLGTEAFF. This chain joins TRBV27 and TRBJ1-1; the D gene is possibly TRBD1 (6 bases). The CDR3 covers 19 residues. Deletions cut 7 bases from V and 4 bases from J, with 31 bases between. Germline V gene sequence: CDR1 MNHEY, CDR2 SMNVEV (reference sequence).

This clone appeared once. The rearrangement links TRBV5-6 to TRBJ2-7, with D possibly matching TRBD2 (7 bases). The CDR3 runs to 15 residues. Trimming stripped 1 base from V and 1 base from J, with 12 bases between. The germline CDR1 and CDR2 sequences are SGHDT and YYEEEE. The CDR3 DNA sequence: TGTGCCAGCAGCTTGAGGGGGGGCTGGTCCTACGAGCAGTACTTC. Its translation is CASSLRGGWSYEQYF.

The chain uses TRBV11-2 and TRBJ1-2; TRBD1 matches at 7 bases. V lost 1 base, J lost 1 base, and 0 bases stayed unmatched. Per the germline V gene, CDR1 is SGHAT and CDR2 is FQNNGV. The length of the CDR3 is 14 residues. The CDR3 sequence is CASSLGDSNYGYTF. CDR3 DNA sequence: TGTGCCAGCAGCTTAGGGGACAGTAACTATGGCTACACCTTC.

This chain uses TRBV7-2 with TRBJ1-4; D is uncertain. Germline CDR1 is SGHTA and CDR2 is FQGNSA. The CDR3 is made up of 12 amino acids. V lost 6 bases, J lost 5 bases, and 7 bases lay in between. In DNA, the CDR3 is TGTGCCAGCAGGCTACCGAATGAAAAACTGTTTTTT. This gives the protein CASRLPNEKLFF.